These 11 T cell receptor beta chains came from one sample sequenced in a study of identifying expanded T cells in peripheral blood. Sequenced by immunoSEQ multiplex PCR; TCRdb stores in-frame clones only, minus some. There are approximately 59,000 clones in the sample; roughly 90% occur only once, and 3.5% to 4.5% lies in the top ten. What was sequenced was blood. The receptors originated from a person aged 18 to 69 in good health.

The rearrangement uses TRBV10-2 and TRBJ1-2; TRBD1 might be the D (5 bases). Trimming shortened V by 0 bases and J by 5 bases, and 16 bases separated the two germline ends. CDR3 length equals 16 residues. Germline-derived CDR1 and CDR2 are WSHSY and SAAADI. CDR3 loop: CASSESRTPIPYGYTF. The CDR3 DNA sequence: TGCGCCAGCAGTGAGTCGCGGACACCCATTCCATATGGCTACACCTTC.

In nucleotides, the CDR3 is TGTGCCAGCAGCTCGGGACTAGCGGGTACCTGGAGTGAGACCCAGTACTTC. It specifies CASSSGLAGTWSETQYF. V is TRBV7-9 and J is TRBJ2-5; 12 bases map to TRBD2. The V and J ends lost 4 bases and 5 bases, in that order; junction bases with no gene match: 11. CDR1 and CDR2 (germline): SEHNR, FQNEAQ (reference sequence). This CDR3 is built from 17 residues.

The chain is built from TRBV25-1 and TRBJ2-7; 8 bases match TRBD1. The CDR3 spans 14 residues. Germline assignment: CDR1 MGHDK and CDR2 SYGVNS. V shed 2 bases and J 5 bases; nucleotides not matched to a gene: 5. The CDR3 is CASSENRGSDEQYF. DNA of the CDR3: TGTGCCAGCAGTGAAAACAGGGGGAGTGACGAGCAGTACTTC.

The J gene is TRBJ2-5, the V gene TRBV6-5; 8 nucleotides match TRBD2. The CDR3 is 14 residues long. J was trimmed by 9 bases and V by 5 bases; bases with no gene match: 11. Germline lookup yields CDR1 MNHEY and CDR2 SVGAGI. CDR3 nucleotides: TGTGCCAGCAGTCCTAAAGCGGGGGCTGGGTCCCAGTACTTC. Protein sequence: CASSPKAGAGSQYF.

The CDR3 sequence is CASSRTASGNTIYF. The CDR3, as DNA: TGTGCCAGCAGCCGGACGGCCTCTGGAAACACCATATATTTT. This chain uses TRBV6-6 with TRBJ1-3; D gene ambiguous. The CDR3 covers 14 residues. The germline gives CDR1 MNHNY, CDR2 SVGAGI (reference sequence). V lost 6 bases and J 0 bases, leaving 9 bases between the germline ends.

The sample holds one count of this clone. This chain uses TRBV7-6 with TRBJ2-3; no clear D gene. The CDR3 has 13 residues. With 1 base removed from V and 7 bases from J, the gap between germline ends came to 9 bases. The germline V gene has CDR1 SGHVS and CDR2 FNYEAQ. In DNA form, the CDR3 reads TGTGCCAGCAGCTTAGAGAGAAGCCATACGCAGTATTTT. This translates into CASSLERSHTQYF. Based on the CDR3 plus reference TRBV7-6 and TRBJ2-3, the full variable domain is GAGVSQSPRYKVTKRGQDVALRCDPISGHVSLYWYRQALGQGPEFLTYFNYEAQQDKSGLPNDRFSAERPEGSISTLTIQRTEQRDSAMYRCASSLERSHTQYFGPGTRLTVL.

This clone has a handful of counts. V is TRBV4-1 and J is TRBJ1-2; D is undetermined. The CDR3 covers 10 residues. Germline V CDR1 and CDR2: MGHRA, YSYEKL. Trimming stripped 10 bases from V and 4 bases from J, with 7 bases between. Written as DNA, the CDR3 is TGCGCCACCCTACCCTATGGCTACACCTTC. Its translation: CATLPYGYTF.

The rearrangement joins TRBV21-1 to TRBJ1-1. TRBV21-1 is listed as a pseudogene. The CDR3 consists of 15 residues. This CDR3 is CASLGTLLVRTEAFF. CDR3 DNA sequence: TGTGCCAGCCTCGGGACCCTCTTGGTCCGGACTGAAGCTTTCTTT.

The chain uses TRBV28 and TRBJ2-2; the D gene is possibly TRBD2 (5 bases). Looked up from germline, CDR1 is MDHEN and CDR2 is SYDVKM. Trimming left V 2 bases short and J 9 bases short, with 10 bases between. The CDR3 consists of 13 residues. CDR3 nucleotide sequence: TGTGCCAGCAGTTTAGGAGGTTTTAGGGAGCTGTTTTTT. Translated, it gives CASSLGGFRELFF.

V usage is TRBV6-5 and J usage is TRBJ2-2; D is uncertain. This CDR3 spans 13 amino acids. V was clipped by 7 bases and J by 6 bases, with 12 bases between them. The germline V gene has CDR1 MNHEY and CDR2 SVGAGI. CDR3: CASKRDSAGELFF. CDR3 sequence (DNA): TGTGCCAGCAAAAGAGATTCGGCCGGGGAGCTGTTTTTT.

This chain's CDR3 is CASSLNLNTGELFF. The CDR3 nucleotides read TGTGCCAGCAGCTTAAATCTGAACACCGGGGAGCTGTTTTTT. This chain joins TRBV7-2 and TRBJ2-2; D gene uncertain. The CDR3 extends over 14 amino acids. Germline loops: CDR1 SGHTA, CDR2 FQGNSA. Trimming cost V 2 bases and J 1 base, with 5 bases left between them.